A selection of T cell receptor beta chains follows, all from one sample in a study of shared clonotypes between healthy human individuals. Generated by immunoSEQ multiplex PCR, the TCRdb table keeps only in-frame clones and is missing some. Counted here are 2 million to 2.5 million clones, less than 95% occurring once; the ten biggest clones make up approximately 0.39%. Sequenced sample: naive CD4+ T cells from PBMCs. Every receptor here comes from a man aged 18 to 29 in good health. Some clones in this sample may be carry-over from other donors' samples. Both conserved end residues are part of each CDR3. Each record gives: V gene, J gene, clone size, D gene, CDR3 DNA, CDR3 protein. D genes are given only for firm matches. Only some rows state a clone size, as once, few, many or a class for expanded clones.

TRBV10-3	TRBJ2-7	NA	TRBD1	TGTGCCATCTCTGGGACAGGGGGAGACTACGAGCAGTACTTC	CAISGTGGDYEQYF
TRBV6-6	TRBJ2-2	NA	TRBD1	TGTGCCAGCACTAATACCGGGACAGGGCAATTTGGGGAGCTGTTTTTT	CASTNTGTGQFGELFF
TRBV27	TRBJ2-2	NA	NA	TGTGCCAGCAGTTCCTCGGGAATGGACACCGGGGAGCTGTTTTTT	CASSSSGMDTGELFF
TRBV2	TRBJ2-7	NA	TRBD2	TGTGCCAGCAGGATCCGGCGGGAGGTGGACGAGCAGTACTTC	CASRIRREVDEQYF
TRBV7-2	TRBJ2-7	NA	NA	TGTGCCAGCAGCCTTCACGGGTGGGACACCTTCTCCTACGAGCAGTACTTC	CASSLHGWDTFSYEQYF
TRBV2	TRBJ2-7	NA	NA	TGTGCCAGCAGTGGTAGGGCGAACGAGCAGTACTTC	CASSGRANEQYF
TRBV18	TRBJ1-3	NA	NA	TGTGCCAGCTCACCAGGGAATTCTGGAAACACCATATATTTT	CASSPGNSGNTIYF
TRBV29-1	TRBJ1-1	NA	NA	TGCAGCGGAACACAGGGATTGAACACTGAAGCTTTCTTT	CSGTQGLNTEAFF
TRBV9	TRBJ2-1	NA	NA	TGTGCCAGCAGCGTAGCTAGGGGGGACTACAATGAGCAGTTCTTC	CASSVARGDYNEQFF
TRBV19	TRBJ2-1	NA	TRBD1	TGTGCCAGTAGTTCCATAGACAGGGGGCTTCTCAATGAGCAGTTCTTC	CASSSIDRGLLNEQFF
TRBV2	TRBJ1-2	once	NA	TGTGCCAGCAGGACAGTTACTAACTATGGCTACACCTTC	CASRTVTNYGYTF
TRBV6-1	TRBJ1-1	NA	NA	TGTGCCAGCAGTGAGCGGGCAGGGCCGGGCACTGAAGCTTTCTTT	CASSERAGPGTEAFF
TRBV5-4	TRBJ2-2	NA	TRBD2	TGTGCCAGCAGCTTGCCGAACGGGAGGGCCTACACCGGGGAGCTGTTTTTT	CASSLPNGRAYTGELFF
TRBV7-9	TRBJ1-4	NA	NA	TGTGCCAGCAGCTATAGTACAACTAATGAAAAACTGTTTTTT	CASSYSTTNEKLFF
TRBV5-6	TRBJ2-3	NA	TRBD1	TGTGCCAGCAGCCGGGACAGGGGGACGGGTACGCAGTATTTT	CASSRDRGTGTQYF
TRBV28	TRBJ1-6	NA	NA	TGTGCCAGCAGAAGGGATTCACCCCTCCACTTT	CASRRDSPLHF
TRBV28	TRBJ1-1	once	NA	TGTGCCAGCAGTTCGGTGGGGGGGCCTACCGTTGAAGCTTTCTTT	CASSSVGGPTVEAFF